The sequence of this T cell receptor (beta chain) was determined in a study of control samples from healthy donors and cancer patients. The repertoire was sequenced with immunoSEQ multiplex PCR; TCRdb's copy has only in-frame clones and lacks some. The sample has around 140,000 clones, about 93% seen once. CDR3 length equals 14 residues. V lost 2 bases to trimming and J lost 3 bases, with 10 bases between them. Germline V gives CDR1 SGHDN, CDR2 FVKESK. The chain recombines TRBV14 with TRBJ1-1, with D unclear. Sequenced: blood. The sequence derives from a man between 40 and 49 years old in good health. CDR3 region: CASSQSSGYTEAFF. The CDR3 region has the DNA TGTGCCAGCAGCCAATCTTCCGGGTACACTGAAGCTTTCTTT.